The 12 T cell receptor beta chains given below trace back to one sample, sequenced in a study of blood T cell repertoires in COVID-19. Clones were sequenced by immunoSEQ multiplex PCR, and TCRdb holds only the in-frame ones, with some missing. The data show roughly 400,000 clones, under 90% seen once. Sample: PBMCs or T cells enriched from blood (not recorded which). The receptors shown here come from a woman aged 30 to 39 who had recovered from COVID-19.

To note about this clone: The sample has other DNA sequences that encode this CDR3 too. The rearrangement joins TRBV7-9 to TRBJ1-1, with D perhaps matching TRBD1 (6 bases). Trimming stripped 4 bases from V and 1 base from J, with 13 bases between. Germline CDR1 and CDR2: SEHNR and FQNEAQ (reference sequence). The CDR3 has 15 amino acids. The DNA for the CDR3 is TGTGCCAGCAGCTCTACACAGGGAAAGAACACTGAAGCTTTCTTT. This codes for CASSSTQGKNTEAFF.

This clone was observed a single time. The chain employs TRBV7-2 and TRBJ1-1, with D maybe TRBD1 (5 bases). This CDR3 has 15 amino acids. Germline loops: CDR1 SGHTA, CDR2 FQGNSA. V was cut by 1 base and J by 3 bases, with 12 bases left in between. The CDR3 DNA follows: TGTGCCAGCAGCTTAGTTGGGGCTTCGGACACTGAAGCTTTCTTT. Protein sequence: CASSLVGASDTEAFF.

The genes are TRBV9 and TRBJ1-2; TRBD1 agrees at 9 bases. This CDR3 has 14 amino acids. The V gene end was trimmed by 4 bases and the J gene end by 8 bases; junction bases not matched to a gene: 9. Germline lookup yields CDR1 SGDLS and CDR2 YYNGEE. As DNA, the CDR3 is TGTGCCAGCAGCAAAGGGGACAGGGCATGGGGCTACACCTTC. It is translated as CASSKGDRAWGYTF.

The chain has TRBV27 and TRBJ2-7, with 11 nucleotides matching TRBD1. CDR1 and CDR2 from the germline V gene are MNHEY and SMNVEV (reference sequence). The CDR3 has 13 amino acids. Trimming removed 5 bases from V and 9 bases from J; junction bases left unmatched: 6. The CDR3, as DNA: TGTGCCAGCAGTCTCGGACAGGGGGCCGGGCAGTACTTC. This translates into CASSLGQGAGQYF.

The V and J genes are TRBV27 and TRBJ2-7, with TRBD2 identical over 9 bases. V shed 6 bases and J 5 bases; nucleotides not matched to a gene: 5. This CDR3 is 13 amino acids long. Germline V gives CDR1 MNHEY, CDR2 SMNVEV (reference sequence). The CDR3 protein is CASRIAGENEQYF. The CDR3 DNA follows: TGTGCCAGCAGGATAGCGGGGGAGAACGAGCAGTACTTC.

The gene calls are TRBV9 and TRBJ2-3; D may be TRBD2 (5 bases). There are 19 residues in the CDR3. Germline V gene sequence: CDR1 SGDLS, CDR2 YYNGEE. Trimming shortened V by 3 bases and J by 0 bases, and 23 bases separated the two germline ends. The CDR3: CASSGFGERQFSSTDTQYF. In DNA, the CDR3 is TGTGCCAGCAGCGGCTTCGGGGAGCGGCAATTCTCTAGCACAGATACGCAGTATTTT.

This chain links TRBV10-3 with TRBJ1-2; D gene unclear. CDR1 ENHRY and CDR2 SYGVKD come from the germline V gene. This CDR3 contains 11 residues. V lost 2 bases to trimming and J lost 7 bases, with 5 bases between them. CDR3 region: CAISEGGGYTF. In nucleotides, the CDR3 is TGTGCCATCAGTGAGGGCGGTGGCTACACCTTC.

The J gene is TRBJ1-6, the V gene TRBV19; 8 bases map to TRBD1. Germline loops: CDR1 LNHDA, CDR2 SQIVND (reference sequence). The CDR3 consists of 13 residues. The V gene end was trimmed by 6 bases and the J gene end by 10 bases; junction bases not matched to a gene: 5. CDR3 nucleotides: TGTGCCAGTAGGCAGGGGGCAGGCTCACCCCTCCACTTT. This gives the protein CASRQGAGSPLHF.

This clone occurred once. This chain links TRBV7-2 with TRBJ1-3, with a tentative D call TRBD1 (6 bases). Germline-derived CDR1 and CDR2 are SGHTA and FQGNSA. V was cut by 5 bases and J by 2 bases, with 22 bases left in between. The CDR3 consists of 18 residues. The CDR3 sequence: CASSTRRFGQGTGNTIYF. DNA of the CDR3: TGTGCCAGCAGCACGAGGAGATTCGGGCAGGGGACTGGAAACACCATATATTTT.

The J gene is TRBJ1-2, the V gene TRBV7-6, with 7 bases fitting TRBD1. Looked up from germline, CDR1 is SGHVS and CDR2 is FNYEAQ. The CDR3 is 19 residues long. J lost 3 bases, V lost 5 bases, and 21 bases had no gene match. The CDR3 sequence: CASSPTPRGFGTVHYGYTF. The DNA for the CDR3 is TGTGCCAGCAGCCCTACACCTCGGGGATTCGGGACAGTCCACTATGGCTACACCTTC.

This clone was detected a few times. The chain uses TRBV27 and TRBJ1-5, with 9 bases fitting TRBD1. J was trimmed by 4 bases and V by 6 bases; bases with no gene match: 4. This CDR3 has 14 amino acids. Germline V gene data show CDR1 as MNHEY and CDR2 as SMNVEV (reference sequence). Here the CDR3 DNA reads TGTGCCAGCAGCCGTGGGACAGGGAATCAGCCCCAGCATTTT. It encodes CASSRGTGNQPQHF.

Here the CDR3 reads CASSFVSGQGGGYTF. DNA for the CDR3: TGTGCCAGCAGTTTCGTCTCGGGACAGGGGGGAGGCTACACCTTC. V usage is TRBV28 and J usage is TRBJ1-2; TRBD1 aligns across 11 bases. V shed 3 bases and J 8 bases; nucleotides not matched to a gene: 8. Germline V gene sequence: CDR1 MDHEN, CDR2 SYDVKM. This CDR3 has 15 residues.